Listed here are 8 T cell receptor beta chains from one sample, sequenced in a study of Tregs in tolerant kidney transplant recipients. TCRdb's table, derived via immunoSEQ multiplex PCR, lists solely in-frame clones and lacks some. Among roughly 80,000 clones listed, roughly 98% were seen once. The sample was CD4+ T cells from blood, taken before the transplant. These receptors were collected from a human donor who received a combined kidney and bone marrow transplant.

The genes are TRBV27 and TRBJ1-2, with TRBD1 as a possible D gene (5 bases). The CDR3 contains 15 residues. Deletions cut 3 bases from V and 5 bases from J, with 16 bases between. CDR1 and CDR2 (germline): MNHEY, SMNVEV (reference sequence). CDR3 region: CASSLIGREKYGYTF. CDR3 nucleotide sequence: TGTGCCAGCAGTTTGATTGGCAGGGAAAAGTATGGCTACACCTTC.

This CDR3 is CASRGLAGDIPSTDTQYF. In DNA, the CDR3 is TGTGCCAGCAGGGGACTAGCGGGAGACATCCCTAGCACAGATACGCAGTATTTT. The chain carries TRBV2 and TRBJ2-3; the match to TRBD2 covers 14 bases. The CDR3 covers 18 residues. J was trimmed by 0 bases and V by 6 bases; bases with no gene match: 8. Per the germline V gene, CDR1 is SNHLY and CDR2 is FYNNEI. Full variable domain (remainder filled in from reference TRBV2 and TRBJ2-3): EPEVTQTPSHQVTQMGQEVILRCVPISNHLYFYWYRQILGQKVEFLVSFYNNEISEKSEIFDDQFSVERPDGSNFTLKIRSTKLEDSAMYFCASRGLAGDIPSTDTQYFGPGTRLTVL.

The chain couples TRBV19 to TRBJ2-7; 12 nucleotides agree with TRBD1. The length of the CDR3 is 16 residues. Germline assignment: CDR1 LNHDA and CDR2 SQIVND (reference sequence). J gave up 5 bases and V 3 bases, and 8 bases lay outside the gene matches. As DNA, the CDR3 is TGTGCCAGTAGTATCCCCCGAGGGACAGGGGGCGACGAGCAGTACTTC. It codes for CASSIPRGTGGDEQYF.

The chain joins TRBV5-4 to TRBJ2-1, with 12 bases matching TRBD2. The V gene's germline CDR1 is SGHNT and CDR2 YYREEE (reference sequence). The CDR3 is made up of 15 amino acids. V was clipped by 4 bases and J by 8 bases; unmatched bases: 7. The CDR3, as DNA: TGTGCCAGCAGCCTTCGGACTAGCGGGATGGATGAGCAGTTCTTC. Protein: CASSLRTSGMDEQFF.

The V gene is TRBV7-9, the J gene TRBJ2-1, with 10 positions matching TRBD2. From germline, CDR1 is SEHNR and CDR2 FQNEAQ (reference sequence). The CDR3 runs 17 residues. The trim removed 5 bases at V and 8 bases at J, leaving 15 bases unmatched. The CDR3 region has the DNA TGTGCCAGCAGCCCCCCTCTTTCGCGGCTAGCGGGGGATGAGCAGTTCTTC. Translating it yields CASSPPLSRLAGDEQFF.

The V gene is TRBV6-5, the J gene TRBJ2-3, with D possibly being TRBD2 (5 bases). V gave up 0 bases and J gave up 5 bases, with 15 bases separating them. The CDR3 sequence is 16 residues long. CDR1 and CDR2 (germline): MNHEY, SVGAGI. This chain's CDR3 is CASSYSWRRSIDTQYF. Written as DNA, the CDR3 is TGTGCCAGCAGTTACTCGTGGCGGAGGTCGATAGATACGCAGTATTTT.

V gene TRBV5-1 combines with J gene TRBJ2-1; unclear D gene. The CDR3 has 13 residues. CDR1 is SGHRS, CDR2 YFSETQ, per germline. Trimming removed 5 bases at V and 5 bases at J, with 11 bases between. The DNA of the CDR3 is TGCGCCAGCAGTCGAGGCCAACACAATGAGCAGTTCTTC. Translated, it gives CASSRGQHNEQFF.

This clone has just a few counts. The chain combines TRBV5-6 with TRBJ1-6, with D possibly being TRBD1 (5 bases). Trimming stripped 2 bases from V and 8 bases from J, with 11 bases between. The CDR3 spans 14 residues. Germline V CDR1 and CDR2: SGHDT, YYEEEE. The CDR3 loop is CASSFPRADSPLHF. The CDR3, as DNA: TGTGCCAGCAGCTTCCCCAGGGCGGATTCACCCCTCCACTTT.